This T cell receptor beta chain is from a study of Graves' ophthalmopathy and Graves' hyperthyroidism. The study's findings and limits: Most expanded clonotypes from thyroid (those above 0.001 frequency) were also found in blood.

RNA transcripts yielded amplified TCR beta CDR3 regions. First-round RT-PCR with HTBI primers preceded a second-round multiplex PCR. TCRdb recomputed calls from the multiplex PCR reads with MiXCR, one row per CDR3 protein. The table records approximately 330,000 distinct CDR3 sequences, 15% to 20% of them present only once. V lost 5 bases, J lost 6 bases, and 20 bases lay in between. In germline, CDR1 is MNHEY, CDR2 SMNVEV (reference sequence). The CDR3 has 16 residues. Diagnosis was based on clinical symptoms, serum thyroxine, TRAb, thyroid ultrasound and orbital computed tomography. This clonotype was observed many times. Antigen specificity is unknown.

The rearrangement links TRBV27 to TRBJ1-5; weak D call: TRBD1 (5 bases). This clonotype originated in an adult man with Graves' ophthalmopathy. The sample consisted of peripheral blood. The CDR3 spells CASSAQPGKVGQPQHF. CDR3 nucleotide sequence: TGTGCCAGCAGTGCCCAACCAGGGAAAGTAGGTCAGCCCCAGCATTTT.